This T cell receptor (beta chain) was recovered during a study of EBV T-cell therapy then PD-1 blockade in nasopharyngeal carcinoma. Details on this clone: The antigen is unknown.

This table comes from immunoSEQ multiplex PCR, and its TCRdb copy is limited to in-frame clones, with some not included. The table shows fewer than 25,000 clones, with roughly four fifths occurring only once. Sample time point: 266 days after commencement of treatment, after nivolumab therapy. This sample's treatment: AdE1-LMPpoly-expanded autologous EBV-specific T-cell therapy followed by anti-PD-1 nivolumab. The sample was CD8+ T cells from blood, taken at roughly day 250 from a patient whose treatment included autologous EBV-specific T cells and nivolumab. The sequence came from a man between 35 and 55 years old with nasopharyngeal carcinoma.

The CDR3 DNA reads TGTGCCAGCAGCTTAGAAACAGGGCCAAACTATGGCTACACCTTC. It encodes CASSLETGPNYGYTF. The rearrangement joins TRBV7-2 to TRBJ1-2; a weak D match, TRBD1 (6 bases). Trimming took off 1 base at V and 2 bases at J, with 11 bases between the two ends. CDR3 length: 15 amino acids. Germline-derived CDR1 and CDR2 are SGHTA and FQGNSA.